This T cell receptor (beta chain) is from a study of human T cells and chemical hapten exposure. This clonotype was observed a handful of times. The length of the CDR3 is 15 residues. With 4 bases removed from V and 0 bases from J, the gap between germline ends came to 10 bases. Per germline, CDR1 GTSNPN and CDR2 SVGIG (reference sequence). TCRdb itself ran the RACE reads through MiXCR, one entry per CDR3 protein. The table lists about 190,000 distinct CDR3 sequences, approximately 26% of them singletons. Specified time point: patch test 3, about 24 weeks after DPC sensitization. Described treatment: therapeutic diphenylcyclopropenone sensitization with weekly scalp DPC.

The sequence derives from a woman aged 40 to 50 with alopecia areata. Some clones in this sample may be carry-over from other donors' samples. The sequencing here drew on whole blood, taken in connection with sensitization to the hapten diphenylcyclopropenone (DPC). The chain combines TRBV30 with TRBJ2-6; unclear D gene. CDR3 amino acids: CAWKFYGSGANVLTF. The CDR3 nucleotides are TGTGCCTGGAAGTTCTATGGCTCTGGGGCCAACGTCCTGACTTTC.